The present T cell receptor (beta chain) was sequenced within a study of blood T cell repertoires in COVID-19. Study summary: The United States, Italy and Spain provided the acute and convalescent COVID-19 samples. The cDNA or gDNA used as material had been derived from T cells, B-cell-depleted T cells, or PBMCs.

The authors' processing: Reference gene primer amplification gave nucleated cell count estimates. Profiled with immunoSEQ multiplex PCR; TCRdb holds only in-frame clones, not every one. V, J and clone size derive from that table, while D and trimming were established from the DNA sequence. The data contain around 97,000 clones, approximately 89% of them singletons. This TCR was recovered from a human donor in a cohort sampled during active COVID-19. Sequenced: peripheral blood.

The CDR3, as DNA: TGTGCCAGCAGCCAAGCAGGGGCATACTCCTACGAGCAGTACTTC. Amino acids: CASSQAGAYSYEQYF. This chain uses TRBV3-1 (or the pseudogene TRBV3-2) with TRBJ2-7, with D possibly matching TRBD1 (6 bases). The ends were cut back, 1 base at V and 0 bases at J, with 10 bases in the middle. Germline lookup yields CDR1 LGHDT and CDR2 YNNKEL (reference sequence). This CDR3 comprises 15 residues.